What follows describes a single TCR beta chain. The record originates from a study of OX40 agonist ivuxolimab in advanced cancers. V lost 4 bases to trimming and J lost 16 bases; unmatched junction nucleotides: 12. Germline-derived CDR1 and CDR2 are SGHRS and YFSETQ. This CDR3 has 13 amino acids. The data were produced by immunoSEQ multiplex PCR, yet TCRdb's version contains in-frame clones alone and is incomplete. The table includes some 67,000 clones, about 80% detected once. The input for sequencing was CD4+ or CD8+ T cells sorted from blood, taken in a trial of the OX40 agonist ivuxolimab. The J gene is TRBJ1-3, the V gene TRBV5-1, with TRBD1 matching over 9 bases. This sequence was found in an adult with an advanced solid tumor such as melanoma, head and neck, liver or kidney cancer. The DNA for the CDR3 is TGCGCCAGCAGCCCGGAAGGTTCAGGGACAGGGTATTTT. Translated: CASSPEGSGTGYF.